The 26 T cell receptor beta chains below were found in one sample sequenced in a study of blood T cell repertoires in COVID-19. The assay was immunoSEQ multiplex PCR, and TCRdb's table has in-frame clones only and misses some. The sample lists 300,000 to 400,000 clones; 80% to 90% were seen once. Sequencing was performed on peripheral blood. The receptor source for this set is a woman in her forties or fifties with COVID-19, enrolled during active disease.

The rearrangement uses TRBV9 and TRBJ2-2, with D unclear. There are 15 residues in the CDR3. V shed 0 bases and J shed 8 bases, with 14 bases lying between them. The germline gives CDR1 SGDLS, CDR2 YYNGEE. The CDR3 loop is CASSVDSLLVGELFF. CDR3 sequence (DNA): TGTGCCAGCAGCGTAGATTCACTACTCGTTGGGGAGCTGTTTTTT.

The rearrangement joins TRBV7-9 to TRBJ2-3; D is undetermined. Between the trimmed V and J ends, which lost 2 bases and 1 base, there was a span of 7 bases. From germline, CDR1 is SEHNR and CDR2 FQNEAQ (reference sequence). CDR3 size: 14 residues. As DNA, the CDR3 is TGTGCCAGCAGCTTAAACCTAGGCACAGATACGCAGTATTTT. This gives the protein CASSLNLGTDTQYF.

J is TRBJ1-6 and V is TRBV5-1; 11 nucleotides match TRBD1. This CDR3 region has 15 residues. The V gene end was trimmed by 1 base and the J gene end by 9 bases; junction bases not matched to a gene: 3. Germline V gene data show CDR1 as SGHRS and CDR2 as YFSETQ. The CDR3, as DNA: TGCGCCAGCAGCTTGTCGGACAGGGGGCTTTCACCCCTCCACTTT. Translated, it gives CASSLSDRGLSPLHF.

This clone appeared once. V gene TRBV6-2 or TRBV6-3 combines with J gene TRBJ2-7, with 8 bases fitting TRBD2. CDR3 size: 14 residues. Germline-derived CDR1 and CDR2 are MNHEY and SVGEGT. V was clipped by 2 bases and J by 2 bases; unmatched bases: 2. The CDR3 region is CASSYAGGAYEQYF. DNA for the CDR3: TGTGCCAGCAGTTACGCGGGAGGAGCCTACGAGCAGTACTTC.

The chain is built from TRBV9 and TRBJ2-4; a weak D match, TRBD2 (6 bases). The CDR3 is 17 amino acids. CDR1 and CDR2 (germline): SGDLS, YYNGEE. V gave up 9 bases and J gave up 3 bases, with 25 bases separating them. For the CDR3, the DNA is TGTGCCAAGCAGGCTGAGAAAGATAGCGGCCTCAAAAACATTCAGTACTTC. This translates into CAKQAEKDSGLKNIQYF.

The V and J genes are TRBV7-2 and TRBJ1-2; D uncertain. Germline V gives CDR1 SGHTA, CDR2 FQGNSA. V lost 0 bases and J 1 base, leaving 9 bases between the germline ends. The CDR3 is 15 amino acids. The CDR3 bases are TGTGCCAGCAGCTTAGCTAGAAATATTAACTATGGCTACACCTTC. It specifies CASSLARNINYGYTF.

This rearrangement joins TRBV11-2 to TRBJ2-2, with D possibly matching TRBD2 (5 bases). This CDR3 spans 16 amino acids. V was clipped by 0 bases and J by 7 bases, with 15 bases between them. Looked up from germline, CDR1 is SGHAT and CDR2 is FQNNGV. The CDR3 protein is CASSLDPGSALGELFF. The CDR3, as DNA: TGTGCCAGCAGCTTAGATCCCGGTAGCGCGCTCGGGGAGCTGTTTTTT.

The rearrangement uses TRBV5-1 and TRBJ1-2; D remains ambiguous. V was pared by 7 bases and J by 7 bases, with 17 bases between. The germline V gene has CDR1 SGHRS and CDR2 YFSETQ. There are 13 residues in the CDR3. The CDR3 spells CASSPLREVGYTF. CDR3 DNA sequence: TGCGCCAGCTCCCCCCTTCGGGAGGTTGGCTACACCTTC.

The V call is TRBV27, the J call TRBJ2-5; 8 bases agree with TRBD2. Germline CDR1 and CDR2: MNHEY and SMNVEV (reference sequence). The V gene end was trimmed by 5 bases and the J gene end by 4 bases; junction bases not matched to a gene: 9. This CDR3 has 15 amino acids. CDR3 residues: CASSERGRGPETQYF. The CDR3 coding sequence is TGTGCCAGCAGTGAGCGGGGGAGAGGACCAGAGACCCAGTACTTC.

The table lists this clone with a few counts. The J gene is TRBJ2-1, the V gene TRBV7-3; 8 bases align to TRBD2. Germline assignment: CDR1 SGHTA and CDR2 FQGTGA. V lost 5 bases, J lost 6 bases, and 6 bases stayed unmatched. The CDR3 loop spans 14 amino acids. This CDR3 is CASSPAGGPNEQFF. The CDR3 DNA follows: TGTGCCAGCAGCCCCGCGGGGGGCCCCAATGAGCAGTTCTTC.

The rearrangement links TRBV7-9 to TRBJ1-5, with a possible D match to TRBD1 (5 bases). The germline CDR1 and CDR2 sequences are SEHNR and FQNEAQ (reference sequence). This CDR3 is 17 amino acids long. V lost 5 bases and J 4 bases, leaving 21 bases between the germline ends. Here the CDR3 DNA reads TGTGCCAGCAGCGGTGGGGCTAGGCAGGTAGGAAATCAGCCCCAGCATTTT. Translation gives CASSGGARQVGNQPQHF.

The rearrangement joins TRBV9 to TRBJ1-2; 9 positions match TRBD1. Germline V gene sequence: CDR1 SGDLS, CDR2 YYNGEE. This CDR3 contains 16 residues. The V and J ends lost 4 bases and 4 bases, in that order; junction bases with no gene match: 11. The DNA of the CDR3 is TGTGCCAGCAGCTCAGCCGGGACAGGGATGGCCTATGGCTACACCTTC. Translating gives CASSSAGTGMAYGYTF.

V and J are TRBV5-1 and TRBJ2-1; 14 bases fit TRBD2. Germline CDR1 is SGHRS and CDR2 is YFSETQ. V lost 4 bases and J lost 9; bases outside the gene matches: 9. CDR3 size: 16 residues. DNA of the CDR3: TGCGCCAGCAGCATCGGGACTAGCGGGAGTGCGGGTGAGCAGTTCTTC. It specifies CASSIGTSGSAGEQFF.

This rearrangement joins TRBV11-2 to TRBJ2-3; possible D gene TRBD2, 5 bases. The germline CDR1 and CDR2 sequences are SGHAT and FQNNGV. V lost 3 bases and J 2 bases, leaving 6 bases between the germline ends. This CDR3 spans 13 amino acids. The CDR3 sequence: CASSFDYTDTQYF. The CDR3 DNA reads TGTGCCAGCAGCTTTGACTACACAGATACGCAGTATTTT.

The chain has TRBV19 and TRBJ2-7; TRBD1 agrees at 7 bases. CDR1 is LNHDA and CDR2 is SQIVND in the germline V gene (reference sequence). The V and J ends lost 8 bases and 0 bases, in that order; junction bases with no gene match: 4. The CDR3 spans 13 residues. CDR3 DNA sequence: TGTGCCAGTTCTGGGGACAGCTCCTACGAGCAGTACTTC. Amino acids: CASSGDSSYEQYF.

The chain is built from TRBV5-4 and TRBJ1-1, with D possibly matching TRBD1 (5 bases). The CDR3 sequence is 15 residues long. The germline gives CDR1 SGHNT, CDR2 YYREEE (reference sequence). V was pared by 0 bases and J by 5 bases, with 14 bases between. Written as DNA, the CDR3 is TGTGCCAGCAGCTTGGATTCGACAGCCAGGACTGAAGCTTTCTTT. The encoded protein is CASSLDSTARTEAFF.

This chain links TRBV19 with TRBJ2-7; maybe TRBD2 (5 bases). The CDR3 runs to 15 residues. Between the trimmed V and J ends, which lost 7 bases and 0 bases, there was a span of 16 bases. Germline CDR1 reads LNHDA; CDR2 reads SQIVND (reference sequence). The CDR3 here is CASISRAANSYEQYF. In nucleotides, the CDR3 is TGTGCCAGTATCTCGCGGGCAGCGAACTCCTACGAGCAGTACTTC. Full variable domain (remainder filled in from reference TRBV19 and TRBJ2-7): DGGITQSPKYLFRKEGQNVTLSCEQNLNHDAMYWYRQDPGQGLRLIYYSQIVNDFQKGDIAEGYSVSREKKESFPLTVTSAQKNPTAFYLCASISRAANSYEQYFGPGTRLTVT.

This clone came up a few times. This chain uses TRBV7-6 with TRBJ2-1, with 13 bases identical to TRBD2. Germline-derived CDR1 and CDR2 are SGHVS and FNYEAQ. Losses at the gene ends were 2 bases for V and 4 bases for J; bases not matched to a gene: 5. This CDR3 has 17 amino acids. The CDR3: CASSLTSGRAGYNEQFF. Written as DNA, the CDR3 is TGTGCCAGCAGCTTAACTAGCGGGAGGGCCGGGTACAATGAGCAGTTCTTC. Full variable domain (remainder filled in from reference TRBV7-6 and TRBJ2-1): GAGVSQSPRYKVTKRGQDVALRCDPISGHVSLYWYRQALGQGPEFLTYFNYEAQQDKSGLPNDRFSAERPEGSISTLTIQRTEQRDSAMYRCASSLTSGRAGYNEQFFGPGTRLTVL.

This sequence joins TRBV11-2 and TRBJ2-1; D perhaps matches TRBD2 (6 bases). V was pared by 1 base and J by 4 bases, with 14 bases between. CDR3 length: 16 residues. Per germline, CDR1 SGHAT and CDR2 FQNNGV. This chain's CDR3 is CASSLVTGEGYNEQFF. CDR3 sequence (DNA): TGTGCCAGCAGCTTAGTCACGGGAGAGGGTTACAATGAGCAGTTCTTC.

The chain uses TRBV10-3 and TRBJ1-2, with a tentative D call TRBD1 (6 bases). The CDR3 totals 14 residues. V was clipped by 6 bases and J by 4 bases, with 15 bases between them. Germline-derived CDR1 and CDR2 are ENHRY and SYGVKD. The CDR3 loop is CAIRPSDSSYGYTF. For the CDR3, the DNA is TGTGCCATCAGACCTTCGGACAGCTCCTATGGCTACACCTTC.

This chain connects TRBV18 to TRBJ2-1, with a tentative D call TRBD1 (5 bases). CDR3 length: 14 amino acids. Germline CDR1 KGHSH, CDR2 LQKENI. Between the trimmed V and J ends, which lost 5 bases and 10 bases, there was a span of 18 bases. CDR3 nucleotides: TGTGCCAGCTCATCCGACTCGTCTTACAGGGAGCAGTTCTTC. Translation gives CASSSDSSYREQFF.

The chain combines TRBV6-5 with TRBJ1-6; TRBD1 matches at 9 bases. The V and J ends lost 6 bases and 9 bases, in that order; junction bases with no gene match: 6. CDR1 and CDR2 from the germline V gene are MNHEY and SVGAGI. The CDR3 is made up of 14 amino acids. CDR3 bases: TGTGCCAGCAGGGTGGGACAGGGAGTTTCACCCCTCCACTTT. It specifies CASRVGQGVSPLHF.

The chain employs TRBV3-1 (or the pseudogene TRBV3-2) and TRBJ2-3; D not certain. This CDR3 is built from 16 residues. The germline gives CDR1 LGHDT, CDR2 YNNKEL (reference sequence). Between the trimmed V and J ends, which lost 3 bases and 2 bases, there was a span of 15 bases. CDR3 nucleotide sequence: TGTGCCAGCAGCCAGAGAATACGAGAAAACACAGATACGCAGTATTTT. It encodes CASSQRIRENTDTQYF.

The chain has TRBV6-5 and TRBJ2-7; 7 bases fit TRBD1. CDR3 length: 13 residues. After removal of 10 bases from V and 2 bases from J, the junction contained 8 bases not matched to a gene. The germline V gene encodes CDR1 MNHEY and CDR2 SVGAGI. CDR3 protein: CATQGLAPYEQYF. In nucleotides, the CDR3 is TGTGCCACACAGGGGCTAGCTCCCTACGAGCAGTACTTC.

This clone was recorded once. The chain couples TRBV6-5 to TRBJ2-1; D remains unclear. Deletions cut 6 bases from V and 5 bases from J, with 5 bases between. The CDR3 contains 11 residues. The germline V gene has CDR1 MNHEY and CDR2 SVGAGI. CDR3 loop: CASSRHNEQFF. The CDR3 nucleotides are TGTGCCAGCAGCCGTCACAATGAGCAGTTCTTC.

The gene calls are TRBV18 and TRBJ1-1; D unresolved. Germline CDR1 reads KGHSH; CDR2 reads LQKENI. V was pared by 4 bases and J by 1 base, with 10 bases between. The CDR3 runs 14 residues. Here the CDR3 DNA reads TGTGCCAGCTCACTCGTGGGCCGGAACACTGAAGCTTTCTTT. This translates into CASSLVGRNTEAFF.